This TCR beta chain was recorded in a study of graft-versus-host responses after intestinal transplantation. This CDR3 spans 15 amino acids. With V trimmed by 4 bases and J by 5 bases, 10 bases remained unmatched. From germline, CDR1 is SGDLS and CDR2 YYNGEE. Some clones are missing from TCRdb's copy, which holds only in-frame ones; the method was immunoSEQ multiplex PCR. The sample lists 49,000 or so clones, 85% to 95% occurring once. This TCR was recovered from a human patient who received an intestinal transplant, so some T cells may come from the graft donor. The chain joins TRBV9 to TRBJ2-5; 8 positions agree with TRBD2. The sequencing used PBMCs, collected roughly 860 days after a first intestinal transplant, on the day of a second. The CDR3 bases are TGTGCCAGCAGCACCTCGGGGGGGGTCCGGGAGACCCAGTACTTC. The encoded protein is CASSTSGGVRETQYF.